A selection of T cell receptor beta chains follows, all from one sample in a study of beta chain features in type 1 diabetes. Profiled with immunoSEQ multiplex PCR; TCRdb holds only in-frame clones, not every one. This sample has about 25,000 clones, with around 68% found just once. The sequenced sample consisted of stem cell memory CD4+ T cells from blood. These receptors were obtained from a woman aged 40 to 50 with type 1 diabetes. The CDR3 runs from the conserved cysteine through the conserved F or W.

V,J,CDR3
TRBV29-1,TRBJ1-2,CSVGDRGSTF
TRBV6-5,TRBJ2-7,CASGRQGREQYF
TRBV29-1,TRBJ1-1,CSVPRRENTEAFF
TRBV5-1,TRBJ2-2,CASSLGTSTDTGELFF
TRBV19,TRBJ1-3,CASNNMVSGNTIYF
TRBV7-2,TRBJ1-2,CASSPRDRYYGYTF
TRBV19,TRBJ2-7,CASSILGQGSYEQYF
TRBV19,TRBJ2-2,CASSIAGVRTGELFF
TRBV19,TRBJ1-5,CASRRPGQGNQPQHF
TRBV18,TRBJ1-5,CASSPQGPGSNQPQHF
TRBV7-9,TRBJ1-4,CASSSRVTTNEKLFF
TRBV11-3,TRBJ1-2,CASSFDGHGYTF
TRBV7-9,TRBJ2-1,CASSLRVGGSYNEQFF
TRBV28,TRBJ2-5,CASSFPTASQETQYF
TRBV7-3,TRBJ2-1,CASSTTGSSNNEQFF
TRBV5-1,TRBJ1-2,CASSEQGRYPSSNYGYTF
TRBV5-4,TRBJ2-6,CASSQDYAGEGSGANVLTF